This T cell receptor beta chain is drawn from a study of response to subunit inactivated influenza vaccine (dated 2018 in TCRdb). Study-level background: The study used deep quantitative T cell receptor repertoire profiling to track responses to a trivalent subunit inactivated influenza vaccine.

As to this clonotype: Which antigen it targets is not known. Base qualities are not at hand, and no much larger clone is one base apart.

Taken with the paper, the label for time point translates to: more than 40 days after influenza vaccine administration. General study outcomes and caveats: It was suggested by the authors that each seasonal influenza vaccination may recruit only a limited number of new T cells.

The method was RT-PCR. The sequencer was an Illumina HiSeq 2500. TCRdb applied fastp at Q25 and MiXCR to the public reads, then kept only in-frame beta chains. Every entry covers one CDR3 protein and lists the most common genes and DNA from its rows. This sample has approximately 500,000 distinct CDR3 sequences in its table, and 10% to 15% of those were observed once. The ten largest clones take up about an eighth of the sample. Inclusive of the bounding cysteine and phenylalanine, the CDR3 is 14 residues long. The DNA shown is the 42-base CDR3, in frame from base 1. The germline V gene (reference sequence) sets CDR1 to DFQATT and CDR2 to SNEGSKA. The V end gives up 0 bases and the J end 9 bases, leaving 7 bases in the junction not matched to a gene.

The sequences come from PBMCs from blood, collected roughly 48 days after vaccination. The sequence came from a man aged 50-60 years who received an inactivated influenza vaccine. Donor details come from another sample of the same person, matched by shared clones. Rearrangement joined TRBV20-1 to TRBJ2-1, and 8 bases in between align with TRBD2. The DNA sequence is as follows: TGCAGTGCTAGAGAGGATAGCGGGACCAGTGAGCAGTTCTTC. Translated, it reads CSAREDSGTSEQFF.